The 29 T cell receptor beta chains presented below share a single source sample, sequenced in a study of shared clonotypes between healthy human individuals. The repertoire was sequenced with immunoSEQ multiplex PCR; TCRdb's copy has only in-frame clones and lacks some. The sample lists about 490,000 clones; 79% were seen once. The source material was PBMCs. These receptors all come from a woman in her 40s in good health. Some clones in this sample may be carry-over from other donors' samples.

This clone was picked up a small number of times. V and J are TRBV7-9 and TRBJ1-2; D remains ambiguous. In germline, CDR1 is SEHNR, CDR2 FQNEAQ (reference sequence). CDR3 size: 12 residues. Trimming shortened V by 5 bases and J by 7 bases, and 11 bases separated the two germline ends. As DNA, the CDR3 is TGTGCCAGCAGCCCGGATGAGTTTGGCTACACCTTC. Translated, it gives CASSPDEFGYTF.

The chain is built from TRBV15 and TRBJ1-3; 8 positions agree with TRBD1. V dropped 0 bases and J dropped 4; count of bases not matched to a gene: 5. The CDR3 totals 16 residues. The germline V gene encodes CDR1 LNHNV and CDR2 YYDKDF (reference sequence). DNA for the CDR3: TGTGCCACCAGCAGAGATCCCGGACAGGGAGGAAACACCATATATTTT. It codes for CATSRDPGQGGNTIYF.

The V call is TRBV9, the J call TRBJ2-3, with D perhaps matching TRBD2 (6 bases). This CDR3 has 16 amino acids. CDR1 is SGDLS, CDR2 YYNGEE, per germline. V was shortened by 3 bases and J by 4 bases, with 18 bases between the two germline ends. Here the CDR3 reads CASSASNAGLSDTQYF. CDR3 sequence (DNA): TGTGCCAGCAGCGCATCTAATGCGGGGCTGTCAGATACGCAGTATTTT.

V usage is TRBV18 and J usage is TRBJ1-1, with 8 bases that match TRBD1. After removal of 3 bases from V and 0 bases from J, the junction contained 3 bases not matched to a gene. Germline values: CDR1 KGHSH, CDR2 LQKENI. The CDR3 has 15 amino acids. CDR3 nucleotides: TGTGCCAGCTCACCGCAGGGGGCGGTGAACACTGAAGCTTTCTTT. Translated, it gives CASSPQGAVNTEAFF.

This rearrangement joins TRBV7-7 to TRBJ2-1; D may be TRBD2 (6 bases). V was clipped by 5 bases and J by 6 bases, with 14 bases between them. This CDR3 contains 14 residues. Germline V CDR1 and CDR2: SSHAT, FNYEAQ (reference sequence). The CDR3 is CASSAEGRGNEQFF. CDR3 coding DNA: TGTGCCAGCAGCGCGGAGGGCCGAGGCAATGAGCAGTTCTTC.

This clone was seen more than once but under ten times. The chain carries TRBV7-9 and TRBJ1-1; D is perhaps TRBD1 (5 bases). The germline V gene encodes CDR1 SEHNR and CDR2 FQNEAQ (reference sequence). There are 13 residues in the CDR3. Trimming shortened V by 0 bases and J by 8 bases, and 10 bases separated the two germline ends. The CDR3 is CASSLANAGEAFF. CDR3 nucleotides: TGTGCCAGCAGCTTAGCTAATGCAGGGGAAGCTTTCTTT.

This chain joins TRBV18 and TRBJ1-1; D uncertain. The CDR3 length is 13 residues. V lost 3 bases and J 0 bases, leaving 5 bases between the germline ends. CDR1 and CDR2 (germline): KGHSH, LQKENI. CDR3 residues: CASSPSVNTEAFF. CDR3 nucleotide sequence: TGTGCCAGCTCACCCTCAGTGAACACTGAAGCTTTCTTT.

The chain couples TRBV19 to TRBJ2-5, with D perhaps matching TRBD1 or TRBD2 (5 bases each). This CDR3 is 14 amino acids long. The V gene's germline CDR1 is LNHDA and CDR2 SQIVND (reference sequence). V was shortened by 5 bases and J by 5 bases, with 15 bases between the two germline ends. The CDR3 nucleotides read TGTGCCAGTAGTCCGAGGGACCTCGGGGAGACCCAGTACTTC. It translates to CASSPRDLGETQYF.

V is TRBV19 and J is TRBJ2-1, with 7 bases that match TRBD1. With 7 bases clipped from V and 3 bases from J, the junction kept 3 bases outside the gene matches. Per germline, CDR1 LNHDA and CDR2 SQIVND (reference sequence). This CDR3 contains 13 residues. The CDR3 bases are TGTGCCAGTATTGACAGGGTCTACAATGAGCAGTTCTTC. Translating gives CASIDRVYNEQFF.

The chain employs TRBV7-6 and TRBJ2-5; D call uncertain. The CDR3 consists of 12 residues. V dropped 1 base and J dropped 6 bases, with 6 bases sitting between them. Germline CDR1 reads SGHVS; CDR2 reads FNYEAQ. The CDR3 DNA follows: TGTGCCAGCAGCTTAGGCAGGCAGACCCAGTACTTC. Protein product: CASSLGRQTQYF. The variable domain in full, with the rest retrieved from reference TRBV7-6 and TRBJ2-5, is GAGVSQSPRYKVTKRGQDVALRCDPISGHVSLYWYRQALGQGPEFLTYFNYEAQQDKSGLPNDRFSAERPEGSISTLTIQRTEQRDSAMYRCASSLGRQTQYFGPGTRLLVL.

This clone was counted only a few times. The rearrangement joins TRBV28 to TRBJ1-1, with 10 bases lining up with TRBD1. This CDR3 is 15 amino acids long. V shed 5 bases, J shed 2 bases, and the junction held 5 bases outside the gene matches. The V gene's germline CDR1 is MDHEN and CDR2 SYDVKM. Written as DNA, the CDR3 is TGTGCCAGCAGTCTGGGGGACAGGGGAAACACTGAAGCTTTCTTT. Translating gives CASSLGDRGNTEAFF.

This clone was picked up one time. The gene calls are TRBV19 and TRBJ1-2; no definite D call. This CDR3 spans 15 amino acids. Germline values: CDR1 LNHDA, CDR2 SQIVND (reference sequence). The ends were cut back, 5 bases at V and 2 bases at J, with 15 bases in the middle. The CDR3 loop reads CASSDTGRMNYGYTF. The CDR3 DNA is TGTGCCAGTAGTGATACTGGGAGAATGAACTATGGCTACACCTTC.

This clone has a single count. Other DNA sequences in this sample translate to the same CDR3. The chain uses TRBV5-1 and TRBJ2-1; 8 bases map to TRBD2. Germline V CDR1 and CDR2: SGHRS, YFSETQ. The CDR3 is 15 residues long. Trimming cost V 0 bases and J 3 bases; bases outside gene matches: 2. The DNA of the CDR3 is TGCGCCAGCAGCTTGGGGCTAGCGGGCTACAATGAGCAGTTCTTC. Translated: CASSLGLAGYNEQFF.

The chain has TRBV5-4 and TRBJ2-1; 8 bases match TRBD2. J lost 3 bases, V lost 5 bases, and 7 bases had no gene match. The CDR3 is 15 amino acids. Germline CDR1 reads SGHNT; CDR2 reads YYREEE (reference sequence). CDR3 region: CASSSREGHYNEQFF. The CDR3 coding sequence is TGTGCCAGCAGTTCCCGGGAGGGACACTACAATGAGCAGTTCTTC.

This chain uses TRBV4-2 with TRBJ2-5; D unresolved. Germline lookup yields CDR1 LGHNA and CDR2 YNFKEQ. The CDR3 is 13 residues long. V lost 1 base and J lost 4, with 7 bases in between. The CDR3 here is CASSQGAGETQYF. CDR3 coding DNA: TGTGCCAGCAGCCAAGGGGCAGGAGAGACCCAGTACTTC.

The rearrangement uses TRBV5-6 and TRBJ2-3; 9 bases line up with TRBD2. The CDR3 totals 14 residues. V gave up 0 bases and J gave up 11 bases; unmatched junction bases: 7. Germline CDR1 and CDR2: SGHDT and YYEEEE. CDR3 DNA sequence: TGTGCCAGCAGCTTGGGATTAGCGGGAGCCGAGCAGTATTTT. Its protein product is CASSLGLAGAEQYF.

The chain carries TRBV11-2 and TRBJ2-3; D not resolved. The CDR3 totals 15 residues. Per the germline V gene, CDR1 is SGHAT and CDR2 is FQNNGV. V gave up 0 bases and J gave up 0 bases, with 7 bases separating them. The CDR3 DNA sequence: TGTGCCAGCAGCTTAGATACCCCTAGCACAGATACGCAGTATTTT. It is translated as CASSLDTPSTDTQYF.

This clone is labeled medium-sized. Within the sample, other DNA sequences also encode this same CDR3. This rearrangement joins TRBV11-1 to TRBJ2-7; possibly TRBD1 or TRBD2 for D (5 bases each). V was clipped by 1 base and J by 6 bases, with 10 bases between them. The CDR3 contains 13 residues. Per germline, CDR1 SGHAT and CDR2 FQDESV (reference sequence). The CDR3, as DNA: TGTGCCAGCAGCTTAGGAGGGGTTAGCGAGCAGTACTTC. Its protein product is CASSLGGVSEQYF.

CDR3 in amino acids: CASSPIPRYGYTF. The CDR3 nucleotides read TGTGCCAGCAGTCCCATCCCAAGGTACGGCTACACCTTC. V usage is TRBV27 and J usage is TRBJ1-2; D gene unclear. Germline V lookup: CDR1 MNHEY, CDR2 SMNVEV (reference sequence). This CDR3 region has 13 residues. Trimming removed 5 bases from V and 8 bases from J, with 15 bases in between.

The chain recombines TRBV10-3 with TRBJ2-3, with 9 bases aligning to TRBD1. V shed 0 bases, J shed 1 base, and the junction held 5 bases outside the gene matches. Germline V lookup: CDR1 ENHRY, CDR2 SYGVKD. This CDR3 is built from 17 residues. This CDR3 reads CAISESTWDRGTDTQYF. The CDR3 coding sequence is TGTGCCATCAGTGAGTCGACATGGGACAGGGGCACAGATACGCAGTATTTT.

This clone was counted once. The gene calls are TRBV6-1 and TRBJ2-4; D remains unclear. Germline CDR1 MNHNS, CDR2 SASEGT. This CDR3 is 14 amino acids long. Trimming took off 0 bases at V and 0 bases at J, with 3 bases between the two ends. As DNA, the CDR3 is TGTGCCAGCAGTGAAGCCAGAGCCAAAAACATTCAGTACTTC. As protein: CASSEARAKNIQYF.

V is TRBV7-2 and J is TRBJ2-5; D may be TRBD1 or TRBD2 (5 bases each). The ends were cut back, 5 bases at V and 10 bases at J, with 11 bases in the middle. This CDR3 contains 11 residues. Germline loops: CDR1 SGHTA, CDR2 FQGNSA. Here the CDR3 reads CASSPVGVQYF. CDR3 nucleotides: TGTGCCAGCAGCCCAGTGGGGGTCCAGTACTTC.

The J gene is TRBJ2-3, the V gene TRBV11-2, with 9 bases that match TRBD2. Germline CDR1 SGHAT, CDR2 FQNNGV. There are 16 residues in the CDR3. V trimming: 5 bases; J trimming: 3 bases; junction bases outside the gene matches: 9. CDR3 loop: CASSHRGAGGTDTQYF. As DNA, the CDR3 is TGTGCCAGCAGCCACAGGGGCGCGGGAGGGACAGATACGCAGTATTTT.

This clone was seen at least ten times. Other DNA variants within this sample encode the same CDR3. The chain couples TRBV19 to TRBJ2-6; D possibly uses TRBD1 or TRBD2 (5 bases each). The CDR3 sequence is 18 residues long. V was clipped by 3 bases and J by 4 bases, with 19 bases between them. Germline values: CDR1 LNHDA, CDR2 SQIVND (reference sequence). CDR3 DNA sequence: TGTGCCAGTAGTATTCCGGGACGGAAAGCCACCGGGGCCAACGTCCTGACTTTC. It is translated as CASSIPGRKATGANVLTF.

This clone has just one count. This chain uses TRBV6-1 with TRBJ1-2, with 7 bases that match TRBD1. The V and J ends lost 4 bases and 2 bases, in that order; junction bases with no gene match: 4. This CDR3 comprises 14 residues. Per germline, CDR1 MNHNS and CDR2 SASEGT. The CDR3 loop is CASSAPGQNYGYTF. For the CDR3, the DNA is TGTGCCAGCAGTGCCCCGGGACAGAACTATGGCTACACCTTC.

This clone was detected only once. V gene TRBV19 combines with J gene TRBJ1-5, with 11 positions matching TRBD1. Trimming cost V 4 bases and J 7 bases; bases outside gene matches: 6. Germline V gene sequence: CDR1 LNHDA, CDR2 SQIVND (reference sequence). This CDR3 has 15 amino acids. CDR3 residues: CASSRPGQGVQPQHF. DNA for the CDR3: TGTGCCAGTAGTAGGCCGGGACAGGGGGTGCAGCCCCAGCATTTT.

The J gene is TRBJ1-2, the V gene TRBV7-2; D uncertain. The V and J ends lost 11 bases and 0 bases respectively, with 10 bases between them. The germline V gene encodes CDR1 SGHTA and CDR2 FQGNSA. The CDR3 runs 12 residues. CDR3 protein: CASSGANYGYTF. CDR3 coding DNA: TGTGCCTCCAGTGGGGCTAACTATGGCTACACCTTC.

The V call is TRBV28, the J call TRBJ1-3; D unresolved. V lost 7 bases, J lost 4 bases, and 17 bases lay in between. This CDR3 comprises 15 residues. The V gene's germline CDR1 is MDHEN and CDR2 SYDVKM. The CDR3 sequence: CASNQGNSLGNTIYF. In nucleotides, the CDR3 is TGTGCCAGCAATCAAGGGAACAGCCTGGGAAACACCATATATTTT.

This chain uses TRBV4-1 with TRBJ2-2; possible D gene TRBD1, 6 bases. V shed 0 bases and J shed 2 bases, with 13 bases lying between them. This CDR3 has 17 amino acids. From germline, CDR1 is MGHRA and CDR2 YSYEKL. In DNA form, the CDR3 reads TGCGCCAGCAGCCAAGAGGACAGCCTCCTAAACACCGGGGAGCTGTTTTTT. Protein sequence: CASSQEDSLLNTGELFF.